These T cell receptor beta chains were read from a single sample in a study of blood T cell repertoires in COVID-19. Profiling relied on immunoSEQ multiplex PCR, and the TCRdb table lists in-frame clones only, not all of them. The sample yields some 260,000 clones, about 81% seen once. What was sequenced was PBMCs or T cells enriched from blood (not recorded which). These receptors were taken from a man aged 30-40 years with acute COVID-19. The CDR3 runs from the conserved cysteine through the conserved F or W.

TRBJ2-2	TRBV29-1	CSVARGGNTGELFF
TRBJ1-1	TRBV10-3	CAISETGVRTEAFF
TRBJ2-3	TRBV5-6	CASSSTGRTDTQYF
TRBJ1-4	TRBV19	CASSSTGEKLFF
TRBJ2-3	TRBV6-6	CASSRTTGSRTDTQYF
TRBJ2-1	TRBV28	CASSSRSGDSYNEQFF
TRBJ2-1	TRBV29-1	CSLWTSGSHNEQFF
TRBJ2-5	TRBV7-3	CASSLGLAGNQETQYF
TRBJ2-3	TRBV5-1	CASSLELGATDTQYF
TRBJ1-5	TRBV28	CASMKPSNQPQHF
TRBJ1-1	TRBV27	CASWGGVKNTEAFF
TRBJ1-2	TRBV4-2	CASSQEGQGGYTF
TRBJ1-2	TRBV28	CASSSAGYNYGYTF
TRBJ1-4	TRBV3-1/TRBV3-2	CASSYGQGATNEKLFF
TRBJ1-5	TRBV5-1	CASSQGTGDQPQHF
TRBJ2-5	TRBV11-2	CASSYPGTSRTQYF
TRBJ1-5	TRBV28	CASRRQGFQPQHF
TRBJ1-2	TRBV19	CASSISRGLGYTF
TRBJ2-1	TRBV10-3	CAISETSAFNNEQFF
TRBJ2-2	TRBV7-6	CASSLYLTGGAGKGGELFF
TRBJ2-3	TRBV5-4	CASSWGRTDTQYF
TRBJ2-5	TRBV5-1	CASSDWAQEAQYF
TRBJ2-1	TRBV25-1	CASSETSGAYNEQFF
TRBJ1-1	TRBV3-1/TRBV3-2	CASSRDRGSEAFF
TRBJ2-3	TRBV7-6	CASSLGLAGGYTDTQYF
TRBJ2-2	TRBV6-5	CASSYVSTGELFF
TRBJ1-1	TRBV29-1	CSVTGQASTEAFF
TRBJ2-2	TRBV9	CASSGGGRDTGELFF
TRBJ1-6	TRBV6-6	CASSFQGGEHSPLHF
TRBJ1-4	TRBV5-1	CASSAGQGANEKLFF
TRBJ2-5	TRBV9	CASRRLASGYQETQYF
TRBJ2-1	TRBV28	CASSLSWTANEQFF
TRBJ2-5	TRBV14	CASSQDSLVETQYF
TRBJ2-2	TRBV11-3	CASSRSQVAQGAGELFF
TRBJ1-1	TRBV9	CASSVELPTGGFTEAFF
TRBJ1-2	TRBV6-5	CASSPGQSGNYGYTF
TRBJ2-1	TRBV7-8	CASSPPFSAQGDEQFF
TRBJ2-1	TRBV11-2	CASSLGPSGSGDEQFF
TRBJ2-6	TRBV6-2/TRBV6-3	CASSYRGADRGANVLTF
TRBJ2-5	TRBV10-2	CASSTAKETQYF
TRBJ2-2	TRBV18	CASSPLQGSTGELFF
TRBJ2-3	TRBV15	CATSRDRYTLTDTQYF
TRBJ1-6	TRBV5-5	CASSRGQGRNSPLHF
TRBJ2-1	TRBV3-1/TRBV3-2	CASSLGRAGIGRSGNEQFF
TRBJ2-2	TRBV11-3	CASSKRGGQGVTGELFF
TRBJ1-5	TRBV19	CASSIFPRGSNQPQHF
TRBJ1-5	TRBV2	CASRHGRTGLLSNQPQHF
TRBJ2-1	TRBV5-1	CASSLELTSGGADEQFF
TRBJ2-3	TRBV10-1	CASSSGGPTDTQYF
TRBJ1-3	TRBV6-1	CASSEQQGKSNTIYF
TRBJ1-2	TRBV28	CASSELGGFNYGYTF
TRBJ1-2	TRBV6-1	CASSEVPGDGYTF
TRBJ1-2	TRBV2	CASSPYGAAGYGYTF
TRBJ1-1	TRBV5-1	CASSLTGSEAFF
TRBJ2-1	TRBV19	CASSIGLVSNEQFF
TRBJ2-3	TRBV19	CASSTPAGGLGDTQYF
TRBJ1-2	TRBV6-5	CASSLTRQGINYGYTF
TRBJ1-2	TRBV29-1	CSVEDRGPGGYTF
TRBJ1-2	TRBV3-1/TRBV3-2	CASSPRAERRYTF
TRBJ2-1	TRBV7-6	CASSLRVTGTGVWNEQFF